The entry that follows covers one T cell receptor (beta chain) sequence. In the PCR, 60 Vbeta and 13 Jbeta primers were used. Using immunoSEQ multiplex PCR, the repertoire was profiled, and TCRdb retains in-frame clones only, with some absent. The data show 49,000 or so clones, around 82% seen once. These data originate in a study of cytomegalovirus exposure and HLA in healthy donors. The CDR3 runs to 14 residues. CDR1 and CDR2 (germline): MGHRA, YSYEKL. The V and J ends lost 4 bases and 4 bases respectively, with 11 bases between them. The receptor was derived from a boy between 5 and 17 years old in good health and CMV-seropositive. The chain carries TRBV4-1 and TRBJ1-5; D is undetermined. The sample was PBMCs. CDR3 amino acids: CASSRGLLNQPQHF. CDR3 DNA: TGCGCCAGCAGCCGAGGACTGTTGAATCAGCCCCAGCATTTT.